Listed below are T cell receptor beta chains from one sample, sequenced in a study of blood T cell repertoires in COVID-19. Profiling relied on immunoSEQ multiplex PCR, and the TCRdb table lists in-frame clones only, not all of them. The sample lists 170,000 or so clones; about 86% were seen once. Sequenced sample: peripheral blood. The source is a woman between 18 and 30 years old who had recovered from COVID-19. Each CDR3 is given with its conserved first and last residue. D genes are given only for firm matches. A row's size may be missing; if present it is once, few, many or a size class.

V	size	J	D	CDR3	DNA
TRBV29-1	.	TRBJ2-5	.	CSVGRGETQYF	TGCAGCGTCGGCCGGGGAGAGACCCAGTACTTC
TRBV13	.	TRBJ1-3	.	CASSLARGILSGNTIYF	TGTGCCAGCAGCTTAGCGCGGGGTATCCTCTCTGGAAACACCATATATTTT
TRBV19	once	TRBJ1-4	TRBD1	CATTGNEKLFF	TGTGCCACGACAGGGAACGAAAAACTGTTTTTT
TRBV5-6	.	TRBJ1-2	.	CASSYRYRVNYGYTF	TGTGCCAGCAGCTATCGATACAGGGTTAACTATGGCTACACCTTC
TRBV7-2	.	TRBJ2-3	TRBD2	CASTATGGAKDTQYF	TGTGCCAGCACCGCTACCGGGGGGGCCAAGGATACGCAGTATTTT
TRBV19	.	TRBJ2-1	TRBD2	CASTIGLAGAYNNEQFF	TGTGCCAGTACCATAGGACTAGCGGGAGCCTACAACAATGAGCAGTTCTTC
TRBV7-9	.	TRBJ1-2	TRBD1	CASSPLTGGWGGYTF	TGTGCCAGCAGCCCTCTTACAGGGGGCTGGGGCGGCTACACCTTC
TRBV30	.	TRBJ1-3	.	CAWSNGAGNTIYF	TGTGCCTGGAGCAACGGAGCTGGAAACACCATATATTTT
TRBV6-2/TRBV6-3	.	TRBJ2-1	TRBD2	CASSSIRREKRNEQFF	TGTGCCAGCAGTTCCATCCGGCGGGAGAAAAGGAATGAGCAGTTCTTC
TRBV7-9	few	TRBJ2-3	.	CASSLNSRDRQYF	TGTGCCAGCAGCTTAAACTCGCGGGACAGGCAGTATTTT
TRBV4-3	.	TRBJ1-2	.	CASSYRQAQTGYGYTF	TGCGCCAGCAGCTACCGACAGGCACAGACAGGCTATGGCTACACCTTC
TRBV7-2	.	TRBJ2-3	.	CASSGASLYTQYF	TGTGCCAGCAGCGGTGCTAGCTTGTATACGCAGTATTTT
TRBV19	.	TRBJ1-2	.	CASSGSQEYYGYTF	TGTGCCAGTAGTGGGTCACAGGAGTACTATGGCTACACCTTC
TRBV7-2	.	TRBJ2-3	.	CASSLFAATSTDTQYF	TGTGCCAGCAGCCTCTTCGCGGCTACTAGCACAGATACGCAGTATTTT